Below are 32 T cell receptor beta chains sequenced from a single sample in a study of blood T cell repertoires in COVID-19. TCRdb's copy holds only in-frame clones and misses some; the assay was immunoSEQ multiplex PCR. The sample has about 74,000 clones, 84% seen once; the top ten hold approximately 35%. The specimen sequenced was peripheral blood. The receptors derive from a man aged 65-85 years with acute or convalescent COVID-19.

Here the CDR3 reads CASSPGAGSANYGYTF. CDR3 in DNA: TGCGCCAGCAGCCCAGGGGCAGGTTCGGCTAACTATGGCTACACCTTC. This chain connects TRBV4-3 to TRBJ1-2; possibly TRBD1 for D (6 bases). V lost 4 bases and J lost 0, with 15 bases in between. The CDR3 covers 16 residues. Germline CDR1 LGHNA, CDR2 YSLEER.

V is TRBV7-9 and J is TRBJ2-5; 8 nucleotides match TRBD1. The CDR3 spans 12 residues. V lost 8 bases, J lost 5 bases, and 4 bases stayed unmatched. Germline V CDR1 and CDR2: SEHNR, FQNEAQ (reference sequence). CDR3 protein: CASGTGGETQYF. The DNA for the CDR3 is TGTGCCAGCGGGACAGGCGGGGAGACCCAGTACTTC.

V is TRBV5-4 and J is TRBJ2-7, with 7 positions matching TRBD1. After removal of 3 bases from V and 2 bases from J, the junction contained 8 bases not matched to a gene. Per germline, CDR1 SGHNT and CDR2 YYREEE (reference sequence). This CDR3 is 15 amino acids long. The CDR3 DNA follows: TGTGCCAGCAGCTCCCAGGGACAGAGAGCCTACGAGCAGTACTTC. Its protein product is CASSSQGQRAYEQYF.

This clone showed up just once. The J gene is TRBJ2-7, the V gene TRBV28, with TRBD2 identical over 7 bases. The CDR3 is 14 residues long. Trimming at V came to 6 bases and at J to 5 bases, leaving 10 bases not matched to a gene. CDR1 and CDR2 from the germline V gene are MDHEN and SYDVKM. The CDR3 loop is CASSPRGGRNEQYF. CDR3 sequence (DNA): TGTGCCAGCAGCCCAAGGGGAGGGCGCAACGAGCAGTACTTC.

The genes are TRBV4-1 and TRBJ1-2; D is perhaps TRBD1 (5 bases). The CDR3 covers 17 residues. V was pared by 1 base and J by 4 bases, with 19 bases between. Germline-derived CDR1 and CDR2 are MGHRA and YSYEKL. DNA for the CDR3: TGCGCCAGCAGCCAAGGGATTGGACAAGCGACGGGCTATGGCTACACCTTC. Translated: CASSQGIGQATGYGYTF.

V is TRBV7-2 and J is TRBJ2-5, with TRBD2 as a possible D gene (5 bases). Germline V gives CDR1 SGHTA, CDR2 FQGNSA. V was pared by 5 bases and J by 2 bases, with 6 bases between. This CDR3 has 12 amino acids. As DNA, the CDR3 is TGTGCCAGCAGCCGGGGTCAAGAGACCCAGTACTTC. The encoded protein is CASSRGQETQYF. Together with reference TRBV7-2 and TRBJ2-5, the CDR3 gives the full variable domain: GAGVSQSPSNKVTEKGKDVELRCDPISGHTALYWYRQSLGQGLEFLIYFQGNSAPDKSGLPSDRFSAERTGGSVSTLTIQRTQQEDSAVYLCASSRGQETQYFGPGTRLLVL.

This clone came up once. V and J are TRBV19 and TRBJ1-5, with 9 bases lining up with TRBD1. The CDR3 is 14 residues long. V gave up 7 bases and J gave up 6 bases; unmatched junction bases: 7. Germline loops: CDR1 LNHDA, CDR2 SQIVND (reference sequence). As DNA, the CDR3 is TGTGCCAGTACTACTACAGGGGGCGGTCAGCCCCAGCATTTT. Its translation: CASTTTGGGQPQHF.

V usage is TRBV7-3 and J usage is TRBJ2-3; 7 bases line up with TRBD2. The V segment lost 3 bases and the J segment 2 bases; nucleotides outside the gene matches: 5. CDR1 SGHTA and CDR2 FQGTGA come from the germline V gene. There are 15 residues in the CDR3. CDR3 sequence: CASSFGGSHTDTQYF. The CDR3 DNA follows: TGTGCCAGCAGCTTTGGCGGGAGCCACACAGATACGCAGTATTTT.

The chain has TRBV5-1 and TRBJ2-7; 9 bases are shared with TRBD1. This CDR3 spans 15 amino acids. Trimming at V came to 4 bases and at J to 7 bases, leaving 12 bases not matched to a gene. Germline V gene data show CDR1 as SGHRS and CDR2 as YFSETQ. The CDR3 DNA reads as TGCGCCAGCAGCAAGTACAGGGGGCTGGCGGGGGAGCAGTACTTC. Protein product: CASSKYRGLAGEQYF.

The chain combines TRBV11-2 with TRBJ2-7; 10 bases map to TRBD1. V shed 4 bases and J 0 bases; nucleotides not matched to a gene: 6. The CDR3 covers 16 residues. Germline CDR1 is SGHAT and CDR2 is FQNNGV. The CDR3 reads CASSSRTGGLSYEQYF. CDR3 in DNA: TGTGCCAGCAGCTCACGGACAGGGGGACTCTCCTACGAGCAGTACTTC.

The chain recombines TRBV19 with TRBJ2-2; 9 nucleotides align to TRBD1. CDR1 and CDR2 (germline): LNHDA, SQIVND (reference sequence). The CDR3 contains 13 residues. V lost 6 bases, J lost 4 bases, and 0 bases stayed unmatched. CDR3: CASRDRGTGELFF. As DNA, the CDR3 is TGTGCCAGTAGGGACAGGGGCACCGGGGAGCTGTTTTTT. The complete variable domain, with remaining parts taken from reference TRBV19 and TRBJ2-2, reads DGGITQSPKYLFRKEGQNVTLSCEQNLNHDAMYWYRQDPGQGLRLIYYSQIVNDFQKGDIAEGYSVSREKKESFPLTVTSAQKNPTAFYLCASRDRGTGELFFGEGSRLTVL.

This clone came up once. This rearrangement joins TRBV7-2 to TRBJ2-1; D not certain. This CDR3 contains 13 residues. The ends were cut back, 1 base at V and 4 bases at J, with 5 bases in the middle. Germline lookup yields CDR1 SGHTA and CDR2 FQGNSA. The CDR3 sequence is CASSLGQYNEQFF. The DNA for the CDR3 is TGTGCCAGCAGCTTAGGTCAGTACAATGAGCAGTTCTTC. Full variable domain (remainder filled in from reference TRBV7-2 and TRBJ2-1): GAGVSQSPSNKVTEKGKDVELRCDPISGHTALYWYRQSLGQGLEFLIYFQGNSAPDKSGLPSDRFSAERTGGSVSTLTIQRTQQEDSAVYLCASSLGQYNEQFFGPGTRLTVL.

The chain links TRBV5-1 to TRBJ2-1; tentative D call: TRBD2 (6 bases). The V end was cut by 4 bases, the J end by 7 bases, with 24 bases between. Germline CDR1 and CDR2: SGHRS and YFSETQ. The CDR3 contains 17 residues. The CDR3 protein is CASSLGGRGRGGNEQFF. Here the CDR3 DNA reads TGCGCCAGCAGCCTTGGAGGGCGCGGTAGGGGTGGAAATGAGCAGTTCTTC.

In this sample, this clone turned up many times. V and J are TRBV10-3 and TRBJ1-5; weak D call: TRBD1 (5 bases). The germline V gene encodes CDR1 ENHRY and CDR2 SYGVKD. V lost 0 bases and J lost 4, with 10 bases in between. The CDR3 is 15 amino acids. The CDR3 coding sequence is TGTGCCATCAGTGAGTCGCGGGGGGGGAATCAGCCCCAGCATTTT. It yields the protein CAISESRGGNQPQHF.

The J gene is TRBJ2-3, the V gene TRBV27; TRBD1 matches 10 bases. The CDR3 spans 15 residues. Germline-derived CDR1 and CDR2 are MNHEY and SMNVEV (reference sequence). V was clipped by 6 bases and J by 5 bases; unmatched bases: 8. In DNA, the CDR3 is TGTGCCAGCAGCACCCGACAGGGGGCAGAAGATACGCAGTATTTT. Translating gives CASSTRQGAEDTQYF.

The chain joins TRBV12-1 to TRBJ2-7; the D call in the table, TRBD2, was not verified against the DNA. TRBV12-1 counts as a pseudogene. This CDR3 region has 14 residues. In nucleotides, the CDR3 is TGTGCCAGCAGCTTTCCCCGGGGGGTGTACGAGCAGTACTTC. It specifies CASSFPRGVYEQYF.

Only one count was recorded for this clone. V is TRBV2 and J is TRBJ2-1, with a possible D match to TRBD2 (6 bases). The CDR3 consists of 14 residues. Germline lookup yields CDR1 SNHLY and CDR2 FYNNEI. The V end was cut by 5 bases, the J end by 6 bases, with 14 bases between. CDR3 bases: TGTGCCAGCAGTAGGGACTCCTCCGCCAATGAGCAGTTCTTC. Its protein is CASSRDSSANEQFF.

The chain employs TRBV25-1 and TRBJ1-1; D is undetermined. Germline values: CDR1 MGHDK, CDR2 SYGVNS. V was pared by 3 bases and J by 10 bases, with 9 bases between. The CDR3 has 11 residues. The CDR3 region has the DNA TGTGCCAGCAGTGAGGGAGGACTAGCTTTCTTT. Translation: CASSEGGLAFF. Looking up the rest from reference TRBV25-1 and TRBJ1-1 gives the full variable domain: EADIYQTPRYLVIGTGKKITLECSQTMGHDKMYWYQQDPGMELHLIHYSYGVNSTEKGDLSSESTVSRIRTEHFPLTLESARPSHTSQYLCASSEGGLAFFGQGTRLTVV.

This chain links TRBV3-1 (or the pseudogene TRBV3-2) with TRBJ2-1; tentatively, D is TRBD1 (5 bases). This CDR3 contains 15 residues. Deletions cut 1 base from V and 8 bases from J, with 15 bases between. The germline V gene has CDR1 LGHDT and CDR2 YNNKEL (reference sequence). CDR3 bases: TGTGCCAGCAGCCAAGCCACAGGTAACGTCTATGAGCAGTTCTTC. As protein: CASSQATGNVYEQFF.

The chain couples TRBV4-1 to TRBJ2-7, with D tentatively TRBD1 (6 bases). The germline gives CDR1 MGHRA, CDR2 YSYEKL. Between the trimmed V and J ends, which lost 4 bases and 4 bases, there was a span of 17 bases. This CDR3 is built from 15 residues. The DNA for the CDR3 is TGCGCCAGCAGCCCGAGTCCAGGGGTTTCGTACGAGCAGTACTTC. Translating gives CASSPSPGVSYEQYF.

This clone was seen only once. This sequence joins TRBV5-1 and TRBJ1-6; 7 nucleotides align to TRBD1. The CDR3 consists of 14 residues. The V gene end was trimmed by 4 bases and the J gene end by 7 bases; junction bases not matched to a gene: 5. Germline V CDR1 and CDR2: SGHRS, YFSETQ. The CDR3 is CASSRGQENSPLHF. In DNA, the CDR3 is TGCGCCAGCAGCCGCGGACAGGAGAATTCACCCCTCCACTTT.

The chain recombines TRBV9 with TRBJ2-4; TRBD2 might be the D (6 bases). The ends were cut back, 3 bases at V and 1 base at J, with 11 bases in the middle. Germline V gives CDR1 SGDLS, CDR2 YYNGEE. The CDR3 totals 15 residues. CDR3 sequence (DNA): TGTGCCAGCAGCGACGGGACTCTTGCCAAAAACATTCAGTACTTC. Residues: CASSDGTLAKNIQYF.

CDR3 loop: CASSFGQGAFLNTEAFF. CDR3 bases: TGTGCCAGCAGCTTTGGACAGGGGGCGTTCCTGAACACTGAAGCTTTCTTT. The chain is built from TRBV5-5 and TRBJ1-1, with 11 bases fitting TRBD1. V trimming: 2 bases; J trimming: 0 bases; junction bases outside the gene matches: 6. Germline CDR1 reads SGHKS; CDR2 reads YYEKEE (reference sequence). This CDR3 region has 17 residues.

The chain joins TRBV18 to TRBJ2-7; TRBD1 agrees at 10 bases. V trimming: 5 bases; J trimming: 4 bases; junction bases outside the gene matches: 5. The CDR3 has 14 amino acids. CDR1 is KGHSH and CDR2 is LQKENI in the germline V gene. Here the CDR3 reads CASSAGTGDYEQYF. The CDR3, as DNA: TGTGCCAGCTCAGCCGGGACAGGGGATTACGAGCAGTACTTC.

V gene TRBV7-8 combines with J gene TRBJ2-1; the D gene is possibly TRBD2 (6 bases). This CDR3 contains 18 residues. The V and J ends lost 0 bases and 7 bases respectively, with 22 bases between them. Germline loops: CDR1 SGHVS, CDR2 FQNEAQ. The chain's CDR3 is CASSLAWEETSRRNEQFF. The CDR3, as DNA: TGTGCCAGCAGCTTAGCCTGGGAGGAAACTAGCAGAAGAAATGAGCAGTTCTTC.

The gene calls are TRBV7-2 and TRBJ1-5; weak D call: TRBD1 (6 bases). Deletions cut 6 bases from V and 5 bases from J, with 17 bases between. CDR1 and CDR2 (germline): SGHTA, FQGNSA. This CDR3 is 15 amino acids long. The DNA for the CDR3 is TGTGCCAGCAGTGACAAACAGGGAAGGGATCAGCCCCAGCATTTT. Translating it yields CASSDKQGRDQPQHF.

J is TRBJ1-2 and V is TRBV6-1; D gene uncertain. CDR1 and CDR2 (germline): MNHNS, SASEGT. This CDR3 is built from 14 residues. Trimming removed 1 base from V and 5 bases from J, with 11 bases in between. This CDR3 is CASSEDVGSYGYTF. DNA of the CDR3: TGTGCCAGCAGTGAAGATGTGGGCAGTTATGGCTACACCTTC.

The CDR3 reads CATSAAGSQPQHF. CDR3 bases: TGTGCCACCAGTGCTGCGGGGAGTCAGCCCCAGCATTTT. V is TRBV24-1 and J is TRBJ1-5; D not resolved. There are 13 residues in the CDR3. V lost 5 bases and J lost 6, with 10 bases in between. Per germline, CDR1 KGHDR and CDR2 SFDVKD.

The V gene is TRBV6-2 or TRBV6-3, the J gene TRBJ1-2; D is unclear. There are 13 residues in the CDR3. Germline CDR1 reads MNHEY; CDR2 reads SVGEGT. Trimming left V 2 bases short and J 8 bases short, with 12 bases between. The CDR3: CASSYPAIWGYTF. CDR3 nucleotides: TGTGCCAGCAGTTACCCCGCGATTTGGGGCTACACCTTC.

This chain links TRBV5-1 with TRBJ2-5; the match to TRBD2 covers 7 bases. V dropped 7 bases and J dropped 4; count of bases not matched to a gene: 4. This CDR3 spans 12 amino acids. The germline V gene has CDR1 SGHRS and CDR2 YFSETQ. This CDR3 reads CASASGGETQYF. DNA for the CDR3: TGCGCCAGCGCCTCGGGGGGAGAGACCCAGTACTTC. The entire variable domain, with the rest obtained from reference TRBV5-1 and TRBJ2-5, is as follows: KAGVTQTPRYLIKTRGQQVTLSCSPISGHRSVSWYQQTPGQGLQFLFEYFSETQRNKGNFPGRFSGRQFSNSRSEMNVSTLELGDSALYLCASASGGETQYFGPGTRLLVL.

V gene TRBV10-3 combines with J gene TRBJ2-3; the match to TRBD2 covers 8 bases. Germline V gene data show CDR1 as ENHRY and CDR2 as SYGVKD. The V gene end was trimmed by 2 bases and the J gene end by 0 bases; junction bases not matched to a gene: 4. The CDR3 contains 16 residues. The CDR3 loop is CAISETLAGSTDTQYF. Written as DNA, the CDR3 is TGTGCCATCAGTGAGACCCTAGCGGGTAGCACAGATACGCAGTATTTT.

The chain has TRBV3-1 (or the pseudogene TRBV3-2) and TRBJ1-1, with a tentative D call TRBD1 (5 bases). The CDR3 contains 14 residues. Deletions cut 7 bases from V and 5 bases from J, with 17 bases between. Germline loops: CDR1 LGHDT, CDR2 YNNKEL (reference sequence). The CDR3 reads CASTKRGVFTEAFF. The CDR3 region has the DNA TGTGCCAGCACCAAGCGGGGGGTATTTACTGAAGCTTTCTTT.